A selection of T cell receptor beta chains follows, all from one sample in a study of post-analysis software for immune sequencing data. TCRdb recomputed calls from the PCR reads with MiXCR, one row per CDR3 protein. Counted here are more than 450,000 distinct CDR3 sequences, roughly 46% occurring once; the ten biggest clones make up around 1.7%. The sequenced sample consisted of blood. These receptors were taken from a girl between 5 and 17 years old with multiple sclerosis. Each CDR3 is given with its conserved first and last residue. A D gene is named only where the DNA matches it firmly. Clone size appears in some rows only: once, few, many, or a class for an expanded clone.

TRBV12-3/TRBV12-4	few	TRBJ1-1	NA	CASRPQAMNTEAFF	TGTGCCAGCAGACCACAGGCTATGAACACTGAAGCTTTCTTT
TRBV4-1	NA	TRBJ2-1	TRBD2	CASSQDAASGGTREFF	TGCGCCAGCAGCCAAGATGCGGCTAGCGGGGGGACCCGAGAGTTCTTC
TRBV7-6	NA	TRBJ2-1	NA	CASRSGVRGPSGNEQFF	TGTGCCAGCAGGTCTGGGGTTCGGGGACCTTCTGGCAATGAGCAGTTCTTC
TRBV20-1	NA	TRBJ2-7	NA	CSATRTASSYEQYF	TGCAGTGCAACTAGGACGGCTAGCTCCTACGAGCAGTACTTC
TRBV7-3	NA	TRBJ2-1	TRBD2	CASSLTGGKSEQFF	TGTGCCAGCAGCTTAACGGGGGGGAAATCTGAGCAGTTCTTC
TRBV20-1	NA	TRBJ2-1	TRBD1	CSAKTGTEFF	TGCAGTGCTAAAACGGGGACAGAGTTCTTC
TRBV11-2	NA	TRBJ2-3	TRBD2	CASRPTSGGTADTQYF	TGTGCCAGCAGGCCGACTAGCGGGGGTACGGCAGATACGCAGTATTTT
TRBV20-1	NA	TRBJ2-7	NA	CSVLNDEQYF	TGCAGTGTTCTCAACGACGAGCAGTACTTC
TRBV27	NA	TRBJ2-7	NA	CASGTDSSYEQYF	TGTGCTAGCGGGACAGATTCCTCCTACGAGCAGTACTTC
TRBV28	NA	TRBJ2-7	NA	CASNQGRAEQYF	TGTGCCAGCAATCAGGGTAGGGCCGAGCAGTACTTC
TRBV5-1	few	TRBJ1-5	NA	CRFGDNQPQHF	TGCCGATTCGGGGATAATCAGCCCCAGCATTTT
TRBV25-1	few	TRBJ1-2	NA	CASSANHGGGGYTF	TGTGCCAGCAGTGCCAATCACGGGGGCGGTGGCTACACCTTC
TRBV12-3/TRBV12-4	NA	TRBJ1-4	NA	CASTDRQAGREKRFF	TGTGCCAGCACCGACAGGCAGGCAGGAAGGGAAAAACGGTTTTTT
TRBV7-7	NA	TRBJ1-1	NA	CASAGLFGTEAFF	TGTGCTAGCGCAGGGCTCTTCGGGACTGAAGCTTTCTTT
TRBV7-2	NA	TRBJ2-5	NA	CASSLITGKETQYF	TGTGCCAGCAGCTTAATAACAGGGAAAGAGACCCAGTACTTC
TRBV21-1	NA	TRBJ2-4	NA	CASSKANEAKNIQYF	TGTGCCAGCAGCAAAGCCAATGAGGCCAAAAACATTCAGTACTTC
TRBV10-3	few	TRBJ2-5	TRBD1	CAISGKQGAIEETQYF	TGTGCCATCAGTGGGAAACAGGGGGCGATAGAAGAGACCCAGTACTTC
TRBV7-8	NA	TRBJ2-7	NA	CASSLELADEQYF	TGTGCCAGCAGCTTAGAGCTGGCGGACGAGCAGTACTTC
TRBV12-3/TRBV12-4	NA	TRBJ1-2	NA	CASGSVTGCYGYTF	TGTGCCAGCGGATCAGTTACAGGGTGTTATGGCTACACCTTC
TRBV5-1	few	TRBJ2-3	NA	CASSGRGPDTQYF	TGCGCCAGCAGCGGTCGGGGCCCAGATACGCAGTATTTT
TRBV6-4	few	TRBJ2-1	TRBD1	CASRGQARDEQFF	TGTGCCAGCAGGGGACAGGCTAGGGATGAGCAGTTCTTC
TRBV3-1	NA	TRBJ2-1	NA	CASTGGTETYNEQFF	TGTGCCAGCACCGGGGGGACAGAGACCTACAATGAGCAGTTCTTC
TRBV6-5	NA	TRBJ1-2	NA	CASSYGQYSNYGYTF	TGTGCCAGCAGTTATGGACAGTACTCTAACTATGGCTACACCTTC
TRBV25-1	NA	TRBJ2-5	TRBD1	CASSSTGGEETQYF	TGTGCCAGCAGCTCGACAGGGGGCGAAGAGACCCAGTACTTC
TRBV28	once	TRBJ2-5	NA	CASSGQDGELETQYF	TGTGCCAGCAGTGGCCAGGATGGAGAATTGGAGACCCAGTACTTC
TRBV7-6	NA	TRBJ1-1	NA	CASSLDSGDTEAFF	TGTGCCAGCAGCTTAGACTCAGGGGACACTGAAGCTTTCTTT